The 16 T cell receptor beta chains presented below share a single source sample, sequenced in a study of blood T cell repertoires in COVID-19 (dated by TCRdb to between 2020 and 2021). The library relied on the immunoSEQ multiplex PCR assay. The immuneACCESS repertoire file appears here via TCRdb, limited to in-frame rearrangements. These files lack a portion of the clones; in checked studies, under half of the deficit traces to unresolved V genes, and the cause of the others is not known. This sample has more than 150,000 clones in its table, and about four fifths of those were observed once. Together, the top ten hold 10% to 15% of the sample. The sequenced sample consisted of peripheral blood. The receptor source for this set is a woman over 75 with COVID-19, enrolled during active disease.

The chain joins TRBV10-3 to TRBJ1-5, with 7 bases that match TRBD1. After removal of 11 bases from V and 6 bases from J, the junction contained 16 bases not matched to a gene. The CDR3 has 15 residues. Germline V gene lookup returns CDR1 ENHRY and CDR2 SYGVKD. The CDR3 DNA follows: TGTGCCGCATCAGAGGGGGCGTGGGGGACTCAGCCCCAGCATTTT. It yields the protein CAASEGAWGTQPQHF.

The chain carries TRBV3-1 (or the pseudogene TRBV3-2) and TRBJ1-6; 10 bases align to TRBD1. This CDR3 region has 16 residues. The ends lost 5 bases at V and 10 bases at J; junction bases unmatched: 11. Germline assignment: CDR1 LGHDT and CDR2 YNNKEL (reference sequence). Written as DNA, the CDR3 is TGTGCCAGCAGCTGGACAGGGGGGGCGGTCGGGTCACCCCTCCACTTT. Residues: CASSWTGGAVGSPLHF.

The rearrangement links TRBV19 to TRBJ1-2; TRBD1 matches at 9 bases. Germline lookup yields CDR1 LNHDA and CDR2 SQIVND (reference sequence). V shed 10 bases, J shed 8 bases, and the junction held 5 bases outside the gene matches. This CDR3 contains 11 residues. Here the CDR3 DNA reads TGTGCCACCCGGACAGGGGAGGGCTACACCTTC. It encodes CATRTGEGYTF.

The table lists this clone with a count of one. This rearrangement joins TRBV7-2 to TRBJ2-1, with 7 bases aligning to TRBD2. V shed 8 bases, J shed 2 bases, and the junction held 12 bases outside the gene matches. Germline-derived CDR1 and CDR2 are SGHTA and FQGNSA. This CDR3 is 16 amino acids long. For the CDR3, the DNA is TGTGCCAGCGGACTTGGACGAGCGGGAACCTACAATGAGCAGTTCTTC. Protein: CASGLGRAGTYNEQFF. The full variable domain, its missing parts supplied by reference TRBV7-2 and TRBJ2-1, is GAGVSQSPSNKVTEKGKDVELRCDPISGHTALYWYRQSLGQGLEFLIYFQGNSAPDKSGLPSDRFSAERTGGSVSTLTIQRTQQEDSAVYLCASGLGRAGTYNEQFFGPGTRLTVL.

The count of this clone is one. The sample holds other DNA sequences that translate to the same CDR3. The J gene is TRBJ1-1, the V gene TRBV7-9; no firm D call. The CDR3 is 14 amino acids. The V gene lost 1 base and the J gene lost 1 base, with 7 bases spanning the gap. Germline V CDR1 and CDR2: SEHNR, FQNEAQ (reference sequence). The CDR3 here is CASSLGAGNTEAFF. In DNA, the CDR3 is TGTGCCAGCAGCTTAGGCGCAGGGAACACTGAAGCTTTCTTT.

This chain connects TRBV6-2 or TRBV6-3 to TRBJ2-1; 9 bases align to TRBD2. The germline V gene encodes CDR1 MNHEY and CDR2 SVGEGT. V gave up 6 bases and J gave up 6 bases; unmatched junction bases: 9. The CDR3 sequence is 15 residues long. In DNA, the CDR3 is TGTGCCAGCAGCCAGAAGCGGGGGGCCTCCAATGAGCAGTTCTTC. This gives the protein CASSQKRGASNEQFF.

V is TRBV11-2 and J is TRBJ1-5; TRBD1 agrees at 8 bases. V shed 1 base, J shed 3 bases, and the junction held 2 bases outside the gene matches. The CDR3 totals 15 residues. Germline V gives CDR1 SGHAT, CDR2 FQNNGV. CDR3 in amino acids: CASSLGQGNNQPQHF. CDR3 sequence (DNA): TGTGCCAGCAGCTTAGGACAGGGGAACAATCAGCCCCAGCATTTT. Looking up the rest from reference TRBV11-2 and TRBJ1-5 gives the full variable domain: EAGVAQSPRYKIIEKRQSVAFWCNPISGHATLYWYQQILGQGPKLLIQFQNNGVVDDSQLPKDRFSAERLKGVDSTLKIQPAKLEDSAVYLCASSLGQGNNQPQHFGDGTRLSIL.

The J gene is TRBJ2-1, the V gene TRBV7-9, with D maybe TRBD2 (7 bases). CDR1 is SEHNR and CDR2 is FQNEAQ in the germline V gene (reference sequence). V was trimmed by 5 bases and J by 4 bases, leaving 24 bases between them. The CDR3 length is 18 residues. CDR3 sequence (DNA): TGTGCCAGCAGCCCACCGTTTTGGGGGCGGGAGAATTACAATGAGCAGTTCTTC. Its translation is CASSPPFWGRENYNEQFF. The complete variable domain, with remaining parts taken from reference TRBV7-9 and TRBJ2-1, reads DTGVSQNPRHKITKRGQNVTFRCDPISEHNRLYWYRQTLGQGPEFLTYFQNEAQLEKSRLLSDRFSAERPKGSFSTLEIQRTEQGDSAMYLCASSPPFWGRENYNEQFFGPGTRLTVL.

V usage is TRBV20-1 and J usage is TRBJ2-1; 12 bases agree with TRBD2. From germline, CDR1 is DFQATT and CDR2 SNEGSKA (reference sequence). The trim removed 3 bases at V and 8 bases at J, leaving 5 bases unmatched. This CDR3 comprises 14 residues. CDR3 DNA sequence: TGCAGTGCTAGTTGGACTAGCGGGAAGGATGAGCAGTTCTTC. Translated: CSASWTSGKDEQFF.

The chain links TRBV7-3 to TRBJ1-1, with TRBD1 as a possible D gene (6 bases). Trimming shortened V by 5 bases and J by 1 base, and 8 bases separated the two germline ends. The length of the CDR3 is 13 residues. The germline V gene encodes CDR1 SGHTA and CDR2 FQGTGA. The CDR3 is CASSEQGNTEAFF. The CDR3 DNA reads as TGTGCCAGCAGCGAACAGGGGAACACTGAAGCTTTCTTT.

This clone was seen only a few times. The chain combines TRBV20-1 with TRBJ2-1; maybe TRBD1 (6 bases). Trimming took 3 bases from V and 12 from J, leaving 12 bases between them. The CDR3 totals 11 residues. CDR1 DFQATT and CDR2 SNEGSKA come from the germline V gene (reference sequence). The CDR3 DNA follows: TGCAGTGCTAGTCGGGACATGTGGCAGTTCTTC. It is translated as CSASRDMWQFF.

The rearrangement uses TRBV5-1 and TRBJ1-1; D may be TRBD1 (6 bases). CDR3 length equals 14 residues. Germline assignment: CDR1 SGHRS and CDR2 YFSETQ. V lost 6 bases to trimming and J lost 1 base, with 13 bases between them. The CDR3 loop is CASTRDIGNTEAFF. For the CDR3, the DNA is TGCGCCAGCACCCGGGACATCGGGAACACTGAAGCTTTCTTT.

The chain combines TRBV6-5 with TRBJ1-2; 11 positions match TRBD1. Per the germline V gene, CDR1 is MNHEY and CDR2 is SVGAGI. V was pared by 6 bases and J by 4 bases, with 7 bases of the junction left unmatched. The CDR3 totals 15 residues. CDR3 residues: CASSPGQGGFYGYTF. The CDR3 DNA sequence: TGTGCCAGCAGCCCGGGACAGGGGGGATTCTATGGCTACACCTTC.

The chain has TRBV29-1 and TRBJ2-5, with 8 bases lining up with TRBD2. Trimming at V came to 6 bases and at J to 5 bases, leaving 5 bases not matched to a gene. The CDR3 covers 12 residues. Per the germline V gene, CDR1 is SQVTM and CDR2 is ANQGSEA. The CDR3 nucleotides are TGCAGCGTCGGGGGGGGGAAGGAGACCCAGTACTTC. Amino acids: CSVGGGKETQYF.

This clone was observed once. The genes are TRBV3-1 (or the pseudogene TRBV3-2) and TRBJ2-3; 9 bases line up with TRBD2. V shed 4 bases, J shed 5 bases, and the junction held 10 bases outside the gene matches. CDR1 is LGHDT and CDR2 is YNNKEL in the germline V gene (reference sequence). CDR3 length equals 16 residues. CDR3 residues: CASSLGLARYKDTQYF. DNA for the CDR3: TGTGCCAGCAGCCTGGGACTAGCCCGGTACAAAGATACGCAGTATTTT.

This chain uses TRBV6-2 or TRBV6-3 with TRBJ2-5; a weak D match, TRBD1 (6 bases). V was shortened by 6 bases and J by 11 bases, with 19 bases between the two germline ends. Germline CDR1 and CDR2: MNHEY and SVGEGT. This CDR3 is built from 13 residues. The CDR3 DNA follows: TGTGCCAGCAGCGGAACAGGGCTCAAGGAGCAGTACTTC. Residues: CASSGTGLKEQYF.